These 15 T cell receptor beta chains came from one sample sequenced in a study of T cell changes during pregnancy in multiple sclerosis (dated 2019 in TCRdb). Library preparation employed the immunoSEQ multiplex PCR assay. This immuneACCESS table, as held by TCRdb, lists in-frame sequences with V and J called but not all clones. Of the missing ones, under half trace to an unresolved V gene in checked studies; the others have no known cause. The sample table records tens of thousands of clones; about nine tenths of these occur just once. The ten largest make up around 4% of the sample. The starting material was CD8+ T cells from peripheral blood mononuclear cells, obtained in the second trimester of pregnancy. These receptors were obtained from a female donor with multiple sclerosis, enrolled in a pregnancy study.

V usage is TRBV27 and J usage is TRBJ2-2; 10 bases map to TRBD1. Per germline, CDR1 MNHEY and CDR2 SMNVEV (reference sequence). Trimming cost V 4 bases and J 0 bases; bases outside gene matches: 8. This CDR3 is 18 amino acids long. The CDR3 sequence is CASSYLTGGNANTGELFF. The CDR3 DNA reads as TGTGCCAGCAGTTACTTGACAGGGGGCAACGCGAACACCGGGGAGCTGTTTTTT.

This clone was seen only once. This chain connects TRBV19 to TRBJ2-7; maybe TRBD2 (6 bases). V was cut by 5 bases and J by 3 bases, with 14 bases left in between. Germline CDR1 is LNHDA and CDR2 is SQIVND (reference sequence). The CDR3 totals 14 residues. The CDR3 nucleotides are TGTGCCAGTAGTGGCGGGGTGGGGAGCTACGAGCAGTACTTC. Translating it yields CASSGGVGSYEQYF.

The chain joins TRBV7-6 to TRBJ2-2; D ambiguous. The CDR3 has 16 residues. The ends were cut back, 5 bases at V and 3 bases at J, with 16 bases in the middle. The germline gives CDR1 SGHVS, CDR2 FNYEAQ. CDR3 sequence reads: CASSARTIRYTGELFF. The CDR3 region has the DNA TGTGCCAGCAGCGCCCGCACAATAAGATACACCGGGGAGCTGTTTTTT.

This clone occurred once. This chain uses TRBV4-3 with TRBJ2-1; 8 bases are shared with TRBD2. CDR3 length equals 16 residues. Germline CDR1 and CDR2: LGHNA and YSLEER. The junction had 11 bases not matched to a gene; V was cut back by 2 bases and J by 8 bases. The CDR3 protein is CASSQSGREGGYEQFF. The CDR3 nucleotides are TGCGCCAGCAGCCAATCTGGCCGGGAGGGTGGCTATGAGCAGTTCTTC.

The chain carries TRBV28 and TRBJ2-5; 15 bases are shared with TRBD2. The V segment lost 5 bases and the J segment 2 bases; nucleotides outside the gene matches: 6. This CDR3 is built from 17 residues. Germline V gene lookup returns CDR1 MDHEN and CDR2 SYDVKM. Here the CDR3 reads CASSPGLAGGRQETQYF. CDR3 in DNA: TGTGCCAGCAGTCCTGGACTAGCGGGAGGGCGGCAAGAGACCCAGTACTTC.

The chain recombines TRBV4-1 with TRBJ2-7; no reliable D call. The ends were cut back, 0 bases at V and 1 base at J, with 7 bases in the middle. Germline values: CDR1 MGHRA, CDR2 YSYEKL. This CDR3 has 14 residues. The CDR3 DNA follows: TGCGCCAGCAGCCAAGAACCCGGTTCCTACGAGCAGTACTTC. Amino acids: CASSQEPGSYEQYF.

The rearrangement joins TRBV27 to TRBJ2-1, with D uncertain. CDR1 is MNHEY, CDR2 SMNVEV, per germline (reference sequence). The CDR3 contains 11 residues. V lost 7 bases, J lost 3 bases, and 4 bases lay in between. The CDR3 bases are TGTGCCAGCACCCTCTACAATGAGCAGTTCTTC. Protein product: CASTLYNEQFF.

The CDR3 bases are TGTGCCAGCAGCGGACGGACAGGGGATCGTGGCTACACCTTC. This codes for CASSGRTGDRGYTF. The V gene is TRBV7-9, the J gene TRBJ1-2; 9 bases align to TRBD1. The CDR3 runs 14 residues. CDR1 and CDR2 (germline): SEHNR, FQNEAQ (reference sequence). V lost 5 bases and J lost 7; bases outside the gene matches: 8.

This clone is deemed large. V gene TRBV19 combines with J gene TRBJ2-2; no reliable D call. Germline V gene lookup returns CDR1 LNHDA and CDR2 SQIVND (reference sequence). This CDR3 is built from 13 residues. The germline V and J ends were trimmed by 2 bases and 5 bases, with 6 bases remaining between them. The chain's CDR3 is CASSILLTGELFF. Here the CDR3 DNA reads TGTGCCAGTAGTATATTACTAACCGGGGAGCTGTTTTTT. Filled out from reference TRBV19 and TRBJ2-2, the complete variable domain reads DGGITQSPKYLFRKEGQNVTLSCEQNLNHDAMYWYRQDPGQGLRLIYYSQIVNDFQKGDIAEGYSVSREKKESFPLTVTSAQKNPTAFYLCASSILLTGELFFGEGSRLTVL.

The chain employs TRBV4-1 and TRBJ2-1; 12 nucleotides line up with TRBD2. This CDR3 comprises 15 residues. CDR1 and CDR2 (germline): MGHRA, YSYEKL. With 4 bases clipped from V and 4 bases from J, the junction kept 2 bases outside the gene matches. The CDR3 loop reads CASSRTSGEYNEQFF. DNA of the CDR3: TGCGCCAGCAGCCGGACTAGCGGGGAATACAATGAGCAGTTCTTC.

CDR3 residues: CASSLVFAGNSGNTIYF. The CDR3 region has the DNA TGTGCCAGCAGCTTAGTTTTCGCGGGCAACTCTGGAAACACCATATATTTT. The chain links TRBV11-2 to TRBJ1-3; D ambiguous. V lost 1 base and J 0 bases, leaving 13 bases between the germline ends. Germline CDR1 reads SGHAT; CDR2 reads FQNNGV. There are 17 residues in the CDR3.

This chain uses TRBV19 with TRBJ2-1, with TRBD1 matching over 7 bases. This CDR3 has 14 residues. Germline V lookup: CDR1 LNHDA, CDR2 SQIVND (reference sequence). Trimming took 8 bases from V and 3 from J; bases not matched to a gene: 7. CDR3 loop: CASRQGNDYNEQFF. The DNA for the CDR3 is TGTGCCAGTCGACAGGGAAATGACTACAATGAGCAGTTCTTC.

The chain has TRBV18 and TRBJ2-1; 9 bases match TRBD2. The junction had 4 bases not matched to a gene; V was cut back by 0 bases and J by 4 bases. This CDR3 comprises 16 residues. Germline V lookup: CDR1 KGHSH, CDR2 LQKENI. In DNA form, the CDR3 reads TGTGCCAGCTCACCACCTGGGACTAGCTCTTACAATGAGCAGTTCTTC. Residues: CASSPPGTSSYNEQFF. The full variable domain, in which reference TRBV18 and TRBJ2-1 provide the parts outside the CDR3, is NAGVMQNPRHLVRRRGQEARLRCSPMKGHSHVYWYRQLPEEGLKFMVYLQKENIIDESGMPKERFSAEFPKEGPSILRIQQVVRGDSAAYFCASSPPGTSSYNEQFFGPGTRLTVL.

This chain uses TRBV4-3 with TRBJ2-1, with 13 bases lining up with TRBD2. Germline CDR1 is LGHNA and CDR2 is YSLEER. This CDR3 is 15 amino acids long. After removal of 4 bases from V and 10 bases from J, the junction contained 7 bases not matched to a gene. The CDR3 sequence is CASSPPPGLAGEQFF. CDR3 nucleotides: TGCGCCAGCAGCCCACCGCCGGGACTAGCGGGAGAGCAGTTCTTC.

The rearrangement joins TRBV6-1 to TRBJ1-5; 7 bases match TRBD1. From germline, CDR1 is MNHNS and CDR2 SASEGT. Germline trimming cut 7 bases from V and 3 bases from J; bases unmatched to any gene: 6. This CDR3 spans 14 amino acids. The CDR3 spells CASIRDSSNQPQHF. The CDR3 nucleotides read TGTGCCAGCATCAGGGACAGCTCCAATCAGCCCCAGCATTTT.